Given below is one T cell receptor (beta chain) in context. Its cognate antigen is unknown. This entry belongs to a study of shared clonotypes between healthy human individuals. Across the study: CD8 memory received one plate per donor, CD8 naive two, CD4 memory three and CD4 naive three. Study results and limitations: A handful of donors held 5% to 5.5% of naive CD4 clonotypes in common.

Positive CCR7 selection of CD45RO-negative cells yielded the naive CD8 cells, and terminally differentiated effector memory CD45RA+ cells were excluded. The assay was immunoSEQ multiplex PCR, and TCRdb's table has in-frame clones only and misses some. Among around 2,000,000 clones listed, roughly 91% were seen once. CDR3 length equals 15 residues. CDR1 is SGHDN and CDR2 is FVKESK in the germline V gene. V was pared by 4 bases and J by 1 base, with 13 bases between. This receptor was taken from a man between 18 and 35 years old in good health. Some clones in this sample may be carry-over from other donors' samples. The sequencing sample was made of naive CD8+ T cells from PBMCs. The rearrangement joins TRBV14 to TRBJ1-1; D ambiguous. CDR3 amino acids: CASSLTGNTNTEAFF. CDR3 bases: TGTGCCAGCAGCCTTACCGGGAATACGAACACTGAAGCTTTCTTT. Combining the CDR3 with reference TRBV14 and TRBJ1-1 gives the whole variable domain EAGVTQFPSHSVIEKGQTVTLRCDPISGHDNLYWYRRVMGKEIKFLLHFVKESKQDESGMPNNRFLAERTGGTYSTLKVQPAELEDSGVYFCASSLTGNTNTEAFFGQGTRLTVV.